The 16 T cell receptor beta chains below come from one sample, sequenced in a study of breast tumors, draining lymph nodes, adjacent tissues. Samples came from axillary lymph nodes draining the breast cancer. TCRdb re-called the multiplex PCR reads through MiXCR, storing one row per CDR3 protein. The sample includes under 250,000 distinct CDR3 sequences, around 32% seen only once; the top ten take over 1.1%. The sample was axillary lymph node tissue. These receptors were collected from a female donor with breast cancer. Some clones in this sample may be carry-over from other donors' samples.

This clonotype was detected many times. This sequence joins TRBV18 and TRBJ2-5, with D maybe TRBD1 (5 bases). Germline lookup yields CDR1 KGHSH and CDR2 LQKENI. V lost 2 bases to trimming and J lost 5 bases, with 12 bases between them. The CDR3 has 14 amino acids. CDR3 loop: CASSPTQGTETQYF. The CDR3 DNA reads TGTGCCAGCTCACCAACGCAGGGAACGGAGACCCAGTACTTC.

As concerns this clonotype: A much bigger clone sits one base away, suggesting this may be a read error. V and J are TRBV4-2 and TRBJ2-1; D gene ambiguous. The CDR3 is 13 amino acids. CDR1 LGHNA and CDR2 YNFKEQ come from the germline V gene. Between the trimmed V and J ends, which lost 2 bases and 7 bases, there was a span of 9 bases. The CDR3 nucleotides are TGTGCCAGCAGCCAAAATCCTCTTAATGAGCAGTTCTTC. Protein product: CASSQNPLNEQFF.

This clonotype was observed many times. The chain uses TRBV6-1 and TRBJ2-1, with D uncertain. This CDR3 comprises 16 residues. The germline gives CDR1 MNHNS, CDR2 SASEGT. The V gene lost 7 bases and the J gene lost 0 bases, with 16 bases spanning the gap. In DNA form, the CDR3 reads TGTGCCAGCATCCTGGATGGGCGAAGCTCCTACAATGAGCAGTTCTTC. Amino acids: CASILDGRSSYNEQFF.

This clonotype has ten or more counts. This chain links TRBV27 with TRBJ2-3; unclear D gene. Between the trimmed V and J ends, which lost 0 bases and 0 bases, there was a span of 4 bases. From germline, CDR1 is MNHEY and CDR2 SMNVEV (reference sequence). This CDR3 comprises 14 residues. CDR3 sequence reads: CASSLSTSTDTQYF. CDR3 nucleotides: TGTGCCAGCAGTTTATCCACTAGCACAGATACGCAGTATTTT.

Ten or more counts support this clonotype. CDR3 protein: CASSPGAGTDTQYF. In nucleotides, the CDR3 is TGTGCCAGCAGCCCGGGGGCGGGCACAGATACGCAGTATTTT. V gene TRBV9 combines with J gene TRBJ2-3, with D perhaps given as TRBD1 or TRBD2 (6 bases each). The germline V gene encodes CDR1 SGDLS and CDR2 YYNGEE. The CDR3 is 14 amino acids. V was shortened by 4 bases and J by 1 base, with 10 bases between the two germline ends.

Note on this clonotype: Since a much larger clone is just one base distant, this may be a read error. The chain has TRBV7-3 and TRBJ2-5, with D hard to call. Germline loops: CDR1 SGHTA, CDR2 FQGTGA. This CDR3 comprises 17 residues. V gave up 5 bases and J gave up 0 bases, with 19 bases separating them. CDR3 protein: CASSERILSDNQETQYF. The CDR3 bases are TGTGCCAGCAGCGAAAGGATCCTATCCGATAACCAAGAGACCCAGTACTTC.

The table lists this clonotype with a few counts. CDR3 region: CAATDRGGNYGYTF. The CDR3, as DNA: TGTGCCGCCACCGACAGGGGAGGTAACTATGGCTACACCTTC. The rearrangement links TRBV10-3 to TRBJ1-2; 8 nucleotides agree with TRBD1. Per the germline V gene, CDR1 is ENHRY and CDR2 is SYGVKD. CDR3 length: 14 residues. Unmatched junction bases numbered 9, after V lost 11 bases and J lost 1 base.

This clonotype was counted at least ten times. V usage is TRBV2 and J usage is TRBJ1-2; 7 bases map to TRBD1. The germline gives CDR1 SNHLY, CDR2 FYNNEI. CDR3 length: 14 amino acids. The V segment lost 8 bases and the J segment 3 bases; nucleotides outside the gene matches: 9. DNA of the CDR3: TGTGCCAGCCGCGGACAGGCAGTGTACTATGGCTACACCTTC. The encoded protein is CASRGQAVYYGYTF. Using reference TRBV2 and TRBJ1-2 for the parts outside the CDR3, the full variable domain is EPEVTQTPSHQVTQMGQEVILRCVPISNHLYFYWYRQILGQKVEFLVSFYNNEISEKSEIFDDQFSVERPDGSNFTLKIRSTKLEDSAMYFCASRGQAVYYGYTFGSGTRLTVV.

This clonotype was observed at least ten times. This sequence joins TRBV19 and TRBJ2-1; tentative D call: TRBD2 (6 bases). The CDR3 is made up of 15 amino acids. The germline V gene encodes CDR1 LNHDA and CDR2 SQIVND (reference sequence). V gave up 3 bases and J gave up 2 bases, with 11 bases separating them. CDR3 region: CASSIGRDPYNEQFF. The CDR3 region has the DNA TGTGCCAGTAGTATTGGGCGGGACCCCTACAATGAGCAGTTCTTC. Based on the CDR3 plus reference TRBV19 and TRBJ2-1, the full variable domain is DGGITQSPKYLFRKEGQNVTLSCEQNLNHDAMYWYRQDPGQGLRLIYYSQIVNDFQKGDIAEGYSVSREKKESFPLTVTSAQKNPTAFYLCASSIGRDPYNEQFFGPGTRLTVL.

This clonotype occurred many times. In nucleotides, the CDR3 is TGTGCCAGCAGTTATCGATCACACGCAGATCAGCCCCAGCATTTT. The encoded protein is CASSYRSHADQPQHF. The chain joins TRBV6-2 or TRBV6-3 to TRBJ1-5; no clear D. The CDR3 runs 15 residues. Germline V lookup: CDR1 MNHEY, CDR2 SVGEGT. V lost 3 bases and J 5 bases, leaving 14 bases between the germline ends.

This clonotype was observed many times. The V and J genes are TRBV7-9 and TRBJ2-3; D is perhaps TRBD2 (6 bases). Trimming removed 5 bases at V and 0 bases at J, with 12 bases between. Germline V gives CDR1 SEHNR, CDR2 FQNEAQ (reference sequence). CDR3 length: 15 amino acids. CDR3 loop: CASSNLAESTDTQYF. In DNA form, the CDR3 reads TGTGCCAGCAGCAACTTAGCGGAAAGCACAGATACGCAGTATTTT.

Concerning this clonotype: The CDR3 does not close with the conserved phenylalanine or tryptophan, likely indicating a read error. This chain links TRBV6-5 with TRBJ2-4; TRBD1 aligns across 7 bases. V shed 2 bases, J shed 1 base, and the junction held 2 bases outside the gene matches. This CDR3 spans 15 amino acids. Germline V gene lookup returns CDR1 MNHEY and CDR2 SVGAGI. The CDR3: CASSYRGLAKNIQYC. The DNA of the CDR3 is TGTGCCAGCAGTTACAGGGGGCTTGCCAAAAACATTCAGTACTGC.

This clonotype showed up many times. The chain uses TRBV5-8 and TRBJ1-2; TRBD1 agrees at 7 bases. Per the germline V gene, CDR1 is SGHTS and CDR2 is YDEGEE. The CDR3 loop spans 15 amino acids. V was pared by 4 bases and J by 0 bases, with 6 bases of the junction left unmatched. In DNA form, the CDR3 reads TGTGCCAGCAGCCCACCGACAGGGACTAACTATGGCTACACCTTC. Its translation: CASSPPTGTNYGYTF.

This clonotype showed up many times. The rearrangement uses TRBV7-6 and TRBJ1-4; perhaps TRBD1 as D (5 bases). Trimming took 2 bases from V and 11 from J, leaving 12 bases between them. The CDR3 covers 13 residues. Germline CDR1 and CDR2: SGHVS and FNYEAQ. In DNA form, the CDR3 reads TGTGCCAGCAGCTTACCGGGGGAAGGGAAACTGTTTTTT. Amino acids: CASSLPGEGKLFF.

This clonotype appeared many times. This rearrangement joins TRBV30 to TRBJ2-1, with D perhaps TRBD1 or TRBD2 (5 bases each). Germline V gives CDR1 GTSNPN, CDR2 SVGIG (reference sequence). This CDR3 has 15 amino acids. V lost 5 bases to trimming and J lost 2 bases, with 16 bases between them. The DNA for the CDR3 is TGTGCCTGGCAGCAAATGGGACCCCCCTACAATGAGCAGTTCTTC. It encodes CAWQQMGPPYNEQFF.

The sample holds many counts of this clonotype. The V call is TRBV20-1, the J call TRBJ2-1; 7 bases match TRBD2. The V gene end was trimmed by 3 bases and the J gene end by 6 bases; junction bases not matched to a gene: 5. Germline V gene sequence: CDR1 DFQATT, CDR2 SNEGSKA (reference sequence). The CDR3 covers 13 residues. CDR3 residues: CSASSGRGNEQFF. CDR3 bases: TGCAGTGCTAGCAGTGGGAGGGGCAATGAGCAGTTCTTC.